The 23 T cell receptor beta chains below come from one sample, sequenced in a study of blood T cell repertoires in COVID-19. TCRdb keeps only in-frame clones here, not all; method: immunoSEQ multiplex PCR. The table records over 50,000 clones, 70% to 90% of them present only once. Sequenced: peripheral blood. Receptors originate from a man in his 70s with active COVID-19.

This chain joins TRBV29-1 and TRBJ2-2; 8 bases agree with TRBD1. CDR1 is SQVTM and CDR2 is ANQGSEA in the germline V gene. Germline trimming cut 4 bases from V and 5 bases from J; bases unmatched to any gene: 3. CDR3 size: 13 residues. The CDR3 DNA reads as TGCAGCGTTGGTAGGACAGGGACCGGGGAGCTGTTTTTT. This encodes CSVGRTGTGELFF.

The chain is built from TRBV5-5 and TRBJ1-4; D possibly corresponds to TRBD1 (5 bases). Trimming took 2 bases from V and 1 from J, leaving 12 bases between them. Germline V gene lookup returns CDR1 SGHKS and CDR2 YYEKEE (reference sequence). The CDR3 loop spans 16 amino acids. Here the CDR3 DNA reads TGTGCCAGCAGCTTTGGGAACAGGCAAACTAATGAAAAACTGTTTTTT. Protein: CASSFGNRQTNEKLFF. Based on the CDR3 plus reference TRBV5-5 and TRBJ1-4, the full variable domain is DAGVTQSPTHLIKTRGQQVTLRCSPISGHKSVSWYQQVLGQGPQFIFQYYEKEERGRGNFPDRFSARQFPNYSSELNVNALLLGDSALYLCASSFGNRQTNEKLFFGSGTQLSVL.

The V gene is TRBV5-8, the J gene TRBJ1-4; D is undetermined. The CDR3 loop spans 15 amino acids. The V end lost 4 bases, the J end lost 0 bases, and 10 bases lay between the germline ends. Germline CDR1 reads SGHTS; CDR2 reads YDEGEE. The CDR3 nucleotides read TGTGCCAGCAGCCAAGCACTTGCAACTAATGAAAAACTGTTTTTT. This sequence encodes CASSQALATNEKLFF.

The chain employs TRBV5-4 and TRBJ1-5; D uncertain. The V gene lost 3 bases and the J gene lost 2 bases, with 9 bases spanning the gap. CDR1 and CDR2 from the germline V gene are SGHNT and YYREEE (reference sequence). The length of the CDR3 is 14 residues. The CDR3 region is CASSYGVGNQPQHF. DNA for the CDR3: TGTGCCAGCAGCTACGGGGTTGGCAATCAGCCCCAGCATTTT.

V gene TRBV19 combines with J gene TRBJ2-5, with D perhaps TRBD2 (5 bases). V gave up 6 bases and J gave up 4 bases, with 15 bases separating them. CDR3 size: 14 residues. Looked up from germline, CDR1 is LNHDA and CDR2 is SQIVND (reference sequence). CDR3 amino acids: CASSKVWGAETQYF. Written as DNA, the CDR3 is TGTGCCAGTAGCAAAGTATGGGGAGCAGAGACCCAGTACTTC.

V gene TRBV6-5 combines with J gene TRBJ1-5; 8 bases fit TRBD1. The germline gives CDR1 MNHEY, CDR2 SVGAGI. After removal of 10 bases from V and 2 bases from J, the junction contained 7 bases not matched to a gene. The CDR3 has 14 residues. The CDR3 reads CATRDRPGNQPQHF. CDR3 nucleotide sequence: TGTGCCACTAGGGACAGGCCCGGCAATCAGCCCCAGCATTTT.

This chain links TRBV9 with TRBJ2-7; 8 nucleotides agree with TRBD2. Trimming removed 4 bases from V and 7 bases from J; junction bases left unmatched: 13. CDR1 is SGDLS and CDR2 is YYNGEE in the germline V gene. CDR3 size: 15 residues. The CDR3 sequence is CASSPRPGLVWEQYF. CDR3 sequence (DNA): TGTGCCAGCAGCCCCCGACCGGGACTAGTGTGGGAGCAGTACTTC.

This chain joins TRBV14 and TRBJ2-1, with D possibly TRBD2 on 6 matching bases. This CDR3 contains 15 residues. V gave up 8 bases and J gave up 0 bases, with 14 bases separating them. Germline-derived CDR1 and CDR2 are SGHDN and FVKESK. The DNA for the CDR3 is TGTGCCAGCGGGGGGTCTCTCAGCTCCTACAATGAGCAGTTCTTC. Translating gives CASGGSLSSYNEQFF.

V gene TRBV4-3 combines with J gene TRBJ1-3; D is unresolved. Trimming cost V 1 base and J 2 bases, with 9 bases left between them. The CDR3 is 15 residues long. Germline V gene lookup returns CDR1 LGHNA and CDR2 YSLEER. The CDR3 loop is CASSQVPGPGNTIYF. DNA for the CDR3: TGCGCCAGCAGCCAAGTTCCAGGCCCTGGAAACACCATATATTTT.

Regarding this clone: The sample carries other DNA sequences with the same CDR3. Here the CDR3 DNA reads TGTGCCAGCAGCCCCTCTAACTATGGCTACACCTTC. This sequence encodes CASSPSNYGYTF. The genes are TRBV7-2 and TRBJ1-2, with no clear D. The germline gives CDR1 SGHTA, CDR2 FQGNSA. This CDR3 is 12 amino acids long. V was clipped by 5 bases and J by 0 bases, with 4 bases between them.

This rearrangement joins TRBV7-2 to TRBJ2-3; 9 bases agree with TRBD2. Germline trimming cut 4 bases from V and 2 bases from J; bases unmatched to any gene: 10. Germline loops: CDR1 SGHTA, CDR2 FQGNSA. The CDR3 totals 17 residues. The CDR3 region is CASSYPRSGGSTDTQYF. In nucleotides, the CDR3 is TGTGCCAGCAGCTATCCCAGGAGCGGGGGGTCCACAGATACGCAGTATTTT.

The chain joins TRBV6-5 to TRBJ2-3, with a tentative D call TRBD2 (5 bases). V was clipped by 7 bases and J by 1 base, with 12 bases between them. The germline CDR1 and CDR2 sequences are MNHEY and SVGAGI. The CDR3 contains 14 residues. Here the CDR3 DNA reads TGTGCCAGCACTCCACCCGGGGGCACAGATACGCAGTATTTT. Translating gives CASTPPGGTDTQYF.

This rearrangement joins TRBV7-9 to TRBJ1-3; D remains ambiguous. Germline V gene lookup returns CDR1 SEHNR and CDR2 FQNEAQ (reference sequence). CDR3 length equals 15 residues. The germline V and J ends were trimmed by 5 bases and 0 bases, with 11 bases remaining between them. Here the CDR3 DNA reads TGTGCCAGCAGCCATGGTCCCTACTCTGGAAACACCATATATTTT. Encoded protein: CASSHGPYSGNTIYF.

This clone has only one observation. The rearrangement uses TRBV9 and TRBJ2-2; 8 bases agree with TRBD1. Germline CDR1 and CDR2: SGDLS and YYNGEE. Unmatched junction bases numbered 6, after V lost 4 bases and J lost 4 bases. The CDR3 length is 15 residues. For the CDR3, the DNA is TGTGCCAGCAGCCCCCTGGACAGGGCCACCGGGGAGCTGTTTTTT. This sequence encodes CASSPLDRATGELFF.

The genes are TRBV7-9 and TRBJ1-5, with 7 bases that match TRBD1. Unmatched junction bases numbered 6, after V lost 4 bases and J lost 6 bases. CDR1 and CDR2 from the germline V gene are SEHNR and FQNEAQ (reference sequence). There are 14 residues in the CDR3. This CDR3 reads CASSSDRASQPQHF. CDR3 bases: TGTGCCAGCAGCTCCGACAGGGCCAGTCAGCCCCAGCATTTT.

This chain's CDR3 is CASSPIKWAGTEAFF. DNA for the CDR3: TGTGCCAGCAGTCCTATAAAATGGGCTGGCACTGAAGCTTTCTTT. The V call is TRBV6-5, the J call TRBJ1-1; no reliable D call. Deletions cut 5 bases from V and 4 bases from J, with 17 bases between. CDR3 length equals 15 residues. The germline V gene encodes CDR1 MNHEY and CDR2 SVGAGI.

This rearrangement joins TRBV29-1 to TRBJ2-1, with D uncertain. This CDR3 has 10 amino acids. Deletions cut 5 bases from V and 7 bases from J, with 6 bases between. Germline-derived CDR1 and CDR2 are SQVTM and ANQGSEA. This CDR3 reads CSVFENEQFF. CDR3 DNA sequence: TGCAGCGTTTTCGAGAATGAGCAGTTCTTC.

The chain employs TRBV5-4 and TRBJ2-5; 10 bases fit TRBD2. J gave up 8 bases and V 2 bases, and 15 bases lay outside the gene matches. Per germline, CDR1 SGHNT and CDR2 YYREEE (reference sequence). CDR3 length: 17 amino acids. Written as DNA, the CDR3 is TGTGCCAGCAGCTTAAGTCCTAGCGGGGGCGCCTTGGGAACCCAGTACTTC. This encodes CASSLSPSGGALGTQYF.

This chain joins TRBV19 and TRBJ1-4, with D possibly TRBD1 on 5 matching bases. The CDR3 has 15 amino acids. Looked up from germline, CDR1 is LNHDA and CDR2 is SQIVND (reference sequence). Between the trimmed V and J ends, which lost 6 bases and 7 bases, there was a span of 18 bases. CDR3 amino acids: CASSPPGWSREKLFF. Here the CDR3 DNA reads TGTGCCAGTAGCCCTCCAGGGTGGTCTCGTGAAAAACTGTTTTTT.

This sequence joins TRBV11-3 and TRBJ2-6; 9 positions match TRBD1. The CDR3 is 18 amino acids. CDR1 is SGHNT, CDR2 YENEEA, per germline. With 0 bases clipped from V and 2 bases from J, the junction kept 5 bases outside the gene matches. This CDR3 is CASSLDQGQGAGANVLTF. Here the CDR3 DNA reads TGTGCCAGCAGCTTAGATCAGGGACAGGGAGCTGGGGCCAACGTCCTGACTTTC.

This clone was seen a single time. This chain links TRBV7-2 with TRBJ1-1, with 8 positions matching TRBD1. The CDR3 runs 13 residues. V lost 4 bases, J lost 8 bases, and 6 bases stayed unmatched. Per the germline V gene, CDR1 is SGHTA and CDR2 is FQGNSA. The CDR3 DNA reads TGTGCCAGCAGCTCAAGACAGGGGTGGGAAGCTTTCTTT. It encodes CASSSRQGWEAFF.

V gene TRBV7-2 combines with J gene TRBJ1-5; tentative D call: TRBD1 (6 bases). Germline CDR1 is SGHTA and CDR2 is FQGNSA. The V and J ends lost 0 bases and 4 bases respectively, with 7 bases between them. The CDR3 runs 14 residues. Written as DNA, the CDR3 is TGTGCCAGCAGCTTAGCCCAGGGGAATCAGCCCCAGCATTTT. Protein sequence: CASSLAQGNQPQHF.

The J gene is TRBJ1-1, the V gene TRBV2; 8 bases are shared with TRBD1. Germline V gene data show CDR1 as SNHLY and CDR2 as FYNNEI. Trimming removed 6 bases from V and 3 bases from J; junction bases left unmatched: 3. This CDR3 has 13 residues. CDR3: CASSAQGDTEAFF. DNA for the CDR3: TGTGCCAGCAGCGCACAGGGGGACACTGAAGCTTTCTTT.